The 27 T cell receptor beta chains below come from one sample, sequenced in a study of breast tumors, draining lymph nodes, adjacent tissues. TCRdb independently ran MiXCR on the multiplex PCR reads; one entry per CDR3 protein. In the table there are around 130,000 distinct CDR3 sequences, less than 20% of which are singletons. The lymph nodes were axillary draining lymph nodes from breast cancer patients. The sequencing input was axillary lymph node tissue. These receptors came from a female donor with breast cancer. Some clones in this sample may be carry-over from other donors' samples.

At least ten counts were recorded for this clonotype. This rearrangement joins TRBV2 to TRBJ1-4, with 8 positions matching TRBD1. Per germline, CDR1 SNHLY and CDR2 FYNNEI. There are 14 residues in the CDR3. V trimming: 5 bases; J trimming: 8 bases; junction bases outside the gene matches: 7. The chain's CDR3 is CASSWTGSEEKLFF. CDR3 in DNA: TGTGCCAGCAGTTGGACAGGGAGCGAGGAAAAACTGTTTTTT.

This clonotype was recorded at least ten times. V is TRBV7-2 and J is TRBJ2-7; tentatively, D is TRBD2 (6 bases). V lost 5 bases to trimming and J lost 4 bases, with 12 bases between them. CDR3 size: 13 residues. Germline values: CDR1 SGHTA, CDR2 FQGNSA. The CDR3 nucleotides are TGTGCCAGCAGCCCCGGAGGGCCTTACGAGCAGTACTTC. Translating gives CASSPGGPYEQYF.

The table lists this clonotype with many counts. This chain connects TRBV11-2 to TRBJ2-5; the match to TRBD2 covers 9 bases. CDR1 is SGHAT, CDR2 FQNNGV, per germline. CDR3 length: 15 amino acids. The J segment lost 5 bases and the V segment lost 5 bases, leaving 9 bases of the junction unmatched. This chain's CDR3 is CASSDIAGARETQYF. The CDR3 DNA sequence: TGTGCCAGCAGCGATATAGCGGGGGCCCGGGAGACCCAGTACTTC.

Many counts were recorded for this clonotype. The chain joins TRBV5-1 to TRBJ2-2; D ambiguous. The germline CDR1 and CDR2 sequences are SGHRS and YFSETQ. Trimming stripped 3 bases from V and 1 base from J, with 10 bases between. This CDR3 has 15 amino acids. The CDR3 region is CASSSNSQNTGELFF. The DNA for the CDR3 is TGCGCCAGCAGCTCTAACAGCCAGAACACCGGGGAGCTGTTTTTT.

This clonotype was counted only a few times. The CDR3 region is CASSEQAGDEETQYF. The CDR3 coding sequence is TGTGCCAGCAGCGAACAAGCGGGAGACGAAGAGACCCAGTACTTC. This sequence joins TRBV3-1 and TRBJ2-5; 8 nucleotides align to TRBD2. The CDR3 is 15 amino acids. Germline CDR1 is LGHDT and CDR2 is YNNKEL (reference sequence). With V trimmed by 5 bases and J by 3 bases, 8 bases remained unmatched.

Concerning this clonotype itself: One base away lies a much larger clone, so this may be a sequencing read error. The CDR3 bases are TGCGCCAGCAGCTTGACAGGGGCCTCTGGAGACACCATATATTTT. Translating gives CASSLTGASGDTIYF. V usage is TRBV5-1 and J usage is TRBJ1-3, with TRBD1 identical over 7 bases. Germline CDR1 and CDR2: SGHRS and YFSETQ. This CDR3 is built from 15 residues.

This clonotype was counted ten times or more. The CDR3, as DNA: TGTGCCAGCAGACTAGGGACAGCCCGGAAGGACGAGCAGTACTTC. It specifies CASRLGTARKDEQYF. The chain recombines TRBV3-1 with TRBJ2-7; TRBD1 matches 7 bases. V shed 6 bases, J shed 5 bases, and the junction held 13 bases outside the gene matches. This CDR3 contains 15 residues. Germline CDR1 is LGHDT and CDR2 is YNNKEL (reference sequence).

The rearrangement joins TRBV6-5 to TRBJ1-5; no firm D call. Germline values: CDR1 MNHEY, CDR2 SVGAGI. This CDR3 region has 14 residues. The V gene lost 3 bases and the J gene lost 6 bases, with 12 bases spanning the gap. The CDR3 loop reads CASSYSTAGQPQHF. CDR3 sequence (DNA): TGTGCCAGCAGTTATTCCACCGCGGGTCAGCCCCAGCATTTT.

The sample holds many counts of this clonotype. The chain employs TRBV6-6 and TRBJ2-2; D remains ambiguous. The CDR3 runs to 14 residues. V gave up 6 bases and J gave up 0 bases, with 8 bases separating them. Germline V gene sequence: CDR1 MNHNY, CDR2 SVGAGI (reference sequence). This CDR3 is CASSSTANTGELFF. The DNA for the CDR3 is TGTGCCAGCAGCTCCACCGCGAACACCGGGGAGCTGTTTTTT.

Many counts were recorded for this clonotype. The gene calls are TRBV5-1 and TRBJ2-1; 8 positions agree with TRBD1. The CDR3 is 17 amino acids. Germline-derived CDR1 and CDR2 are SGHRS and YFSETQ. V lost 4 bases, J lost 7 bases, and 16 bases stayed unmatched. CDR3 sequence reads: CASSRITIGTGSNEQFF. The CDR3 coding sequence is TGCGCCAGCAGCCGAATAACGATCGGGACAGGATCAAATGAGCAGTTCTTC.

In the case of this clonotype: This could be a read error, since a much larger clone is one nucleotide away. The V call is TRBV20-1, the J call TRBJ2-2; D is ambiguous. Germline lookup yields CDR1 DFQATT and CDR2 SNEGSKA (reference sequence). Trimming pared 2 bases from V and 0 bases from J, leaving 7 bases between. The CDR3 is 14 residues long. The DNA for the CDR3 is TGCAGTGCTAGATCTCAGCCGAACACCGGGGAGCTGTTTTTT. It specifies CSARSQPNTGELFF.

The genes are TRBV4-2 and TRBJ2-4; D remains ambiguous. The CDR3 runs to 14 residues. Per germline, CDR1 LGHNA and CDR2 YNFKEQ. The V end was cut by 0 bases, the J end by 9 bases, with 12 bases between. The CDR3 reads CASSQEIVGAIQYF. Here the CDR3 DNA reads TGTGCCAGCAGCCAAGAAATTGTCGGCGCCATTCAGTACTTC.

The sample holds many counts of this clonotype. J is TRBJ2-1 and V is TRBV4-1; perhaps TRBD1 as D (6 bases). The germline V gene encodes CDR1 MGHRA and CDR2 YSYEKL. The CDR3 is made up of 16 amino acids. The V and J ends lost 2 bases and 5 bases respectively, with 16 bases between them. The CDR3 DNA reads TGCGCCAGCAGCCAATTGGGTAGGGGGAGCAACAATGAGCAGTTCTTC. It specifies CASSQLGRGSNNEQFF.

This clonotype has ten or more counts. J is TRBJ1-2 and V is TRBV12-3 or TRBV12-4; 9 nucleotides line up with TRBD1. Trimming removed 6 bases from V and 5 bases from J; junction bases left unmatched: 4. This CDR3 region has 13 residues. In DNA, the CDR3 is TGTGCCAGCAGCTCGACAGGGGGTTATGGCTACACCTTC. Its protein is CASSSTGGYGYTF.

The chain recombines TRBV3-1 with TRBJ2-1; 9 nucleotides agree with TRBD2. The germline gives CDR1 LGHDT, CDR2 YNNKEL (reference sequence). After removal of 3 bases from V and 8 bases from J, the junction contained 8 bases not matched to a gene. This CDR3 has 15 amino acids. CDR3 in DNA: TGTGCCAGCAGCCAGACTAGCGGACACCGCCATGAGCAGTTCTTC. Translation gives CASSQTSGHRHEQFF.

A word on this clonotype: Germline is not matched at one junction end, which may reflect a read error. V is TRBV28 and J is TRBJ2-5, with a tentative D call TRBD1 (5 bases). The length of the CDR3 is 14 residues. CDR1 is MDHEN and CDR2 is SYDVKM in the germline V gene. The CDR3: CACSPTDNQETQYF. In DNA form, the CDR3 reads TGTGCCTGCAGCCCGACAGACAACCAAGAGACCCAGTACTTC. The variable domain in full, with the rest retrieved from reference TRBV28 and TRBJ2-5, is DVKVTQSSRYLVKRTGEKVFLECVQDMDHENMFWYRQDPGLGLRLIYFSYDVKMKEKGDIPEGYSVSREKKERFSLILESASTNQTSMYLCACSPTDNQETQYFGPGTRLLVL.

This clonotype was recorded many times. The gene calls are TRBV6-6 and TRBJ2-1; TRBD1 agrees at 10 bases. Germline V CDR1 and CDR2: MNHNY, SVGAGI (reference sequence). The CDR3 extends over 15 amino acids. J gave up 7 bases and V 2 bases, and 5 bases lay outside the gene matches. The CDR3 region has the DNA TGTGCCAGCAGTTACGGGGGACAGGGGAGAAATGAGCAGTTCTTC. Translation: CASSYGGQGRNEQFF.

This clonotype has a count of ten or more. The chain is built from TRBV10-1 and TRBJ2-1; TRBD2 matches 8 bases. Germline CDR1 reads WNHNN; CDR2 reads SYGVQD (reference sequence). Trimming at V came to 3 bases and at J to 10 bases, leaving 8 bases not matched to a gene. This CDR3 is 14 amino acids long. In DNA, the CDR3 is TGCGCCAGCAGTGACCCACGGGCTAGCGGGGAGCAGTTCTTC. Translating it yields CASSDPRASGEQFF.

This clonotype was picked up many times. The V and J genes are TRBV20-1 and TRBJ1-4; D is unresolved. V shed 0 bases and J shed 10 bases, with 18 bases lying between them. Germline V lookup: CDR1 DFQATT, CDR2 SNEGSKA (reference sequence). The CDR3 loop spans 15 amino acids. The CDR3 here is CSARDGRVSSGKLFF. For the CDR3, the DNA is TGCAGTGCTAGAGATGGTAGAGTCAGCAGCGGAAAACTGTTTTTT.

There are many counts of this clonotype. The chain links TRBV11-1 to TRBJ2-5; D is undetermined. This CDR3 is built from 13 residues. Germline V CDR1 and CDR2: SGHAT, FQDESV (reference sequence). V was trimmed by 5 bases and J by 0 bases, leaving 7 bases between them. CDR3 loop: CASSLLYQETQYF. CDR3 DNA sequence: TGTGCCAGCAGCCTGCTGTACCAAGAGACCCAGTACTTC. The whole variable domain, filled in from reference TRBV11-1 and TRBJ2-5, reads EAEVAQSPRYKITEKSQAVAFWCDPISGHATLYWYRQILGQGPELLVQFQDESVVDDSQLPKDRFSAERLKGVDSTLKIQPAELGDSAMYLCASSLLYQETQYFGPGTRLLVL.

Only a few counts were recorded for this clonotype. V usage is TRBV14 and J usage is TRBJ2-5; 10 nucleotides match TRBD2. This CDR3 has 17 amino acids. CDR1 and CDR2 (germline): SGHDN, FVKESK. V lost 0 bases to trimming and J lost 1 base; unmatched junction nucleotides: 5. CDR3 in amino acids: CASSQDWLAGVQETQYF. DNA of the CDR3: TGTGCCAGCAGCCAAGATTGGCTAGCGGGGGTCCAAGAGACCCAGTACTTC.

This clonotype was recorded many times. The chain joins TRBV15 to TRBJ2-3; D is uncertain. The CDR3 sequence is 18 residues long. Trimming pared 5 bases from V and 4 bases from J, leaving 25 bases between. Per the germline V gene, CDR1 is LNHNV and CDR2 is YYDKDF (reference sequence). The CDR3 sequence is CATSSRSSAEGPSDTQYF. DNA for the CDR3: TGTGCCACCAGCTCCCGTTCCTCGGCGGAAGGACCTTCAGATACGCAGTATTTT.

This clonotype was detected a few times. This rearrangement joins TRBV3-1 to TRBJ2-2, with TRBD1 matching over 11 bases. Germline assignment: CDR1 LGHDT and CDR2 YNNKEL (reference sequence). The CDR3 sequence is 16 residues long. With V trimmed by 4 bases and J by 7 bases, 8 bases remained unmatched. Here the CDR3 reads CASSPRDRGLVGELFF. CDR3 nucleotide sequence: TGTGCCAGCAGCCCACGGGACAGGGGGTTGGTCGGGGAGCTGTTTTTT.

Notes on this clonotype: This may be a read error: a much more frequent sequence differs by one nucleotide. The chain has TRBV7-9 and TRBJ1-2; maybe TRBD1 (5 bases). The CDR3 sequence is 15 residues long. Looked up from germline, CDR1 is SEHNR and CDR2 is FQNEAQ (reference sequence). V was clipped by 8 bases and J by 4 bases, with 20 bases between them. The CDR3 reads CASGPGFKETYGYTF. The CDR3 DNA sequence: TGTGCCAGCGGCCCAGGGTTTAAGGAGACCTATGGCTACACCTTC.

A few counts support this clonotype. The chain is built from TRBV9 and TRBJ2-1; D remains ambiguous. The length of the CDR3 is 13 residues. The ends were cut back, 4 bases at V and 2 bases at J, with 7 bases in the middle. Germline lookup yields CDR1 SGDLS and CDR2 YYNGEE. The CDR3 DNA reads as TGTGCCAGCAGCCCCAACCCCTACAATGAGCAGTTCTTC. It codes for CASSPNPYNEQFF. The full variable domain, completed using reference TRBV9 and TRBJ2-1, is DSGVTQTPKHLITATGQRVTLRCSPRSGDLSVYWYQQSLDQGLQFLIQYYNGEERAKGNILERFSAQQFPDLHSELNLSSLELGDSALYFCASSPNPYNEQFFGPGTRLTVL.

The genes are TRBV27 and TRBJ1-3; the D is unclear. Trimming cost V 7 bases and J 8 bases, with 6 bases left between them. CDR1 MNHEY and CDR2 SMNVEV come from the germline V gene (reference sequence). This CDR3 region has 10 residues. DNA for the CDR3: TGTGCCAGCAAGGGAGACACCATATATTTT. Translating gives CASKGDTIYF.

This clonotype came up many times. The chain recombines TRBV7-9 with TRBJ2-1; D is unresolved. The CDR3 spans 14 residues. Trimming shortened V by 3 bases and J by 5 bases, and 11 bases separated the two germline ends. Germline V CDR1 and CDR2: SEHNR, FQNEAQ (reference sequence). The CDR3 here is CASSFSSSNNEQFF. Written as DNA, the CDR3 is TGTGCCAGCAGCTTTTCTTCCTCGAACAATGAGCAGTTCTTC.